The T cell receptor beta chain under discussion was sequenced for a study of blood T cell repertoires in COVID-19. Study overall: Specimens from acute and convalescent COVID-19 originated in the United States, Italy and Spain.

Adults between about 18 and 89 years of age took part from about two dozen US areas. Categorization into cohorts depended on clinical history that participants reported. During the 2 weeks before they entered the study, exposed participants had met someone with a PCR-confirmed or clinician-diagnosed COVID-19 case. Produced via immunoSEQ multiplex PCR; TCRdb's table is partial and in-frame only. The sample holds roughly 250,000 clones; under 90% are singletons and the top ten take approximately 4%. The sample consisted of PBMCs or T cells enriched from blood (not recorded which). This clonotype originated in a woman in her thirties or forties who had been exposed to COVID-19.

CDR3 nucleotide sequence: TGTGCCAGCAGCTTGCGGGGGTATATTAACAATGAGCAGTTCTTC. Its translation: CASSLRGYINNEQFF. The chain links TRBV7-3 to TRBJ2-1; 7 bases line up with TRBD2. V trimming: 3 bases; J trimming: 5 bases; junction bases outside the gene matches: 7. Looked up from germline, CDR1 is SGHTA and CDR2 is FQGTGA. The CDR3 extends over 15 amino acids.